This T cell receptor (beta chain) appears in the sequencing data of a study of T cells in AML relapse after transplant (dated by TCRdb to the late 2010s). Broadly, across the study: Remission controls were clinically matched patients who maintained long-term complete remission with more than 3 years of follow-up. The remission samples were bone marrow taken about 1 year after HSCT from patients who stayed in complete remission. In this retrospective study, inhibitory receptor expression and TCR repertoires of bone marrow T cells were examined in patients given allogeneic HSCT for myeloid malignancy. What the authors observed across the whole study: TCR repertoire comparisons rested on very few samples, with only a few individuals per group for unsorted bone marrow.

From its cysteine to its phenylalanine, the CDR3 spans 15 amino acids. Only CDR3 DNA remains: 45 bases, in frame from the first base. Clipping removes 4 bases from V and 6 bases from J, with 10 as the unmatched junction base count. CDR1 SGHTA and CDR2 FQGNSA are derived from the germline V gene. Receptors were amplified or captured by PCR. TCR alpha and beta chains were amplified from RNA with a modified RACE PCR protocol rather than multiplex PCR. An Illumina MiSeq was used to sequence the libraries, and raw reads were demultiplexed using sample-specific barcode combinations. The source study handled its data this way. TCR clonotypes were identified from the sequencing reads using MiXCR software. TCRdb's own reprocessing of the public reads used fastp at Q25 and MiXCR and kept productive beta chains. Merged by CDR3 protein, the rows form single entries marked with the most common genes and DNA. These V and J calls derive from TCRdb rather than the authors' analysis. The sample yields about 3,500 distinct CDR3 sequences; around 10% were counted once. The ten largest clones add up to about 34% of the sample.

This clonotype was counted between two and nine times. The clone's antigen remains unknown. Base-call qualities are not available, and no considerably larger clone is one nucleotide away. This receptor was identified in a human donor who had a stem cell transplant for acute myeloid leukemia. In patients who had a transplant, some T cells may come from the graft donor. The specimen was bone marrow, either the whole sample or a sorted T cell fraction (not recorded which), collected in complete remission. The chain is made from TRBV7-2 and TRBJ1-1, and 8 bases in between align with TRBD1. The CDR3 has the sequence CASSWDRSSGAEAFF. The nucleotide sequence is TGTGCCAGCAGCTGGGACAGGAGCAGTGGGGCTGAAGCTTTCTTT.